The 3 T cell receptor beta chains presented below share a single source sample, sequenced in a study of regulatory T cells in long-lasting Graves disease. Building the TCR beta libraries relied on iRepertoire HTBI primers, and CDR3 regions underwent Arm-PCR. Via MiXCR, TCRdb re-called the multiplex PCR reads, giving one row per CDR3 protein. The sample contains over 500,000 distinct CDR3 sequences, 16% of which appear only once. Time point of the sample: newly diagnosed GD, antithyroid drugs for less than 3 months. RNA extracted from PBMCs served as the sequencing template. These sequences were also reported in another study, on T cells in Graves' hyperthyroidism and ophthalmopathy.

The material sequenced was peripheral blood mononuclear cells (PBMCs), taken at new diagnosis, from a patient treated with antithyroid drugs. Receptor source: a woman aged 25 to 39 with Graves disease.

This clonotype was detected many times. The chain uses TRBV20-1 and TRBJ1-2, with D unresolved. The CDR3 sequence is 11 residues long. Germline-derived CDR1 and CDR2 are DFQATT and SNEGSKA (reference sequence). The V gene lost 6 bases and the J gene lost 4 bases, with 9 bases spanning the gap. Here the CDR3 DNA reads TGCAGTGCCCCCGGACTCTATGGCTACACCTTC. This encodes CSAPGLYGYTF.

The table lists this clonotype with many counts. This chain joins TRBV11-2 and TRBJ1-2; 10 bases map to TRBD1. V was clipped by 5 bases and J by 8 bases; unmatched bases: 11. CDR3 length: 15 residues. CDR1 is SGHAT and CDR2 is FQNNGV in the germline V gene. In nucleotides, the CDR3 is TGTGCCAGCAGCGCGACAGGGGGCGGAGTGGACGGCTACACCTTC. This codes for CASSATGGGVDGYTF.

This clonotype showed up many times. The J gene is TRBJ1-5, the V gene TRBV11-1; the D gene is possibly TRBD1 (6 bases). V was cut by 4 bases and J by 5 bases, with 9 bases left in between. Germline V gene sequence: CDR1 SGHAT, CDR2 FQDESV (reference sequence). The CDR3 is made up of 13 amino acids. CDR3 coding DNA: TGTGCCAGCAGCTCAGGGGACCATCAGCCCCAGCATTTT. It specifies CASSSGDHQPQHF.